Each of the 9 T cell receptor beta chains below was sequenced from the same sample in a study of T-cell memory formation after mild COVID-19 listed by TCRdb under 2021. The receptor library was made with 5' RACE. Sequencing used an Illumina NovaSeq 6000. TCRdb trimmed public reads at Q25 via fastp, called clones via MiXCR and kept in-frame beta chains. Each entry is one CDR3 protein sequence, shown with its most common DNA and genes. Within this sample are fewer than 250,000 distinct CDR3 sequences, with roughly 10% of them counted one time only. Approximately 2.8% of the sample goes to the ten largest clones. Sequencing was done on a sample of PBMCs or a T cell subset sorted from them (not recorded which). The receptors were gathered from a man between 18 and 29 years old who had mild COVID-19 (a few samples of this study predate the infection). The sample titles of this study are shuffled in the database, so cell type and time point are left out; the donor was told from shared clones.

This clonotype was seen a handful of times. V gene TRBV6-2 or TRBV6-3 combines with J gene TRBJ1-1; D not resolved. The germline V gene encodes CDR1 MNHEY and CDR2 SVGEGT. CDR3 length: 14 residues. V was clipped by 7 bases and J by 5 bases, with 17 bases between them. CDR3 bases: TGTGCCAGCACCCCCGCGGTGGTCGAAACTGAAGCTTTCTTT. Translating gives CASTPAVVETEAFF.

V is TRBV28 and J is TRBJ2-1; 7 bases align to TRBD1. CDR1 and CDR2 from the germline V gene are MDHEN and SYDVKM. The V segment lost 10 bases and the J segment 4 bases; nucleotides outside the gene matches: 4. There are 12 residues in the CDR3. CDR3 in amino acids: CATKQGYNEQFF. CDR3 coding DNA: TGTGCCACCAAACAGGGGTACAATGAGCAGTTCTTC.

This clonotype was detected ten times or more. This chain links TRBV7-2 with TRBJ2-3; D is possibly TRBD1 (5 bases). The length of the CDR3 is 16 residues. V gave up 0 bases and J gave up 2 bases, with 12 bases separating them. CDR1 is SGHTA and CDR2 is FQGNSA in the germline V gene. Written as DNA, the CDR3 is TGTGCCAGCAGCTTAGCGGGGCGTACCTACACAGATACGCAGTATTTT. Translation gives CASSLAGRTYTDTQYF.

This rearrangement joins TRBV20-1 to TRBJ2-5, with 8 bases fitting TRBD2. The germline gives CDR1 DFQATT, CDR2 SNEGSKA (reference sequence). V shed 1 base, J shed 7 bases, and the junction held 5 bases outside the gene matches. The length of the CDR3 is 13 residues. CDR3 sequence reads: CSARAAGGLTQYF. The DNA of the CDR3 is TGCAGTGCTAGAGCGGCGGGGGGCCTGACCCAGTACTTC.

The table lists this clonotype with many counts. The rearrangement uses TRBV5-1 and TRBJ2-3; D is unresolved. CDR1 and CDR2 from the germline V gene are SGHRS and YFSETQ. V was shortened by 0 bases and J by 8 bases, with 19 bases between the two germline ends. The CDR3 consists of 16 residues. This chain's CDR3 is CASSLEGGTRVATQYF. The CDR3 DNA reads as TGCGCCAGCAGCTTGGAGGGCGGTACCCGGGTGGCTACGCAGTATTTT.

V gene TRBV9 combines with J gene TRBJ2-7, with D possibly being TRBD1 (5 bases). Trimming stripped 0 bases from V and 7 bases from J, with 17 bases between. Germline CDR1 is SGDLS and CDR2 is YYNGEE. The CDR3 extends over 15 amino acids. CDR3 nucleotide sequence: TGTGCCAGCAGCGTAGAGCCTGGTTTGGCAGGGGAGCAGTACTTC. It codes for CASSVEPGLAGEQYF.

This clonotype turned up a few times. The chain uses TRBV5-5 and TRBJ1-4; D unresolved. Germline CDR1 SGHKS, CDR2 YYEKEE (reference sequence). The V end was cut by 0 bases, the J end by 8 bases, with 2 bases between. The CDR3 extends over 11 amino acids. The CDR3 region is CASSLVEKLFF. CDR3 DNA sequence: TGTGCCAGCAGCTTGGTCGAAAAACTGTTTTTT.

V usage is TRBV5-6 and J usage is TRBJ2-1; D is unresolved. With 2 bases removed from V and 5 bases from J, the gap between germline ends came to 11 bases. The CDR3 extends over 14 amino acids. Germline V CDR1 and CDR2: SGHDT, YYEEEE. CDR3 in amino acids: CASSLRDGHNEQFF. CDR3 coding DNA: TGTGCCAGCAGCTTACGAGACGGACACAATGAGCAGTTCTTC.

The DNA for the CDR3 is TGTGCCAGCAGTACTACGGGGACAGGGGCGGACCGTGGTGGCTACACCTTC. This translates into CASSTTGTGADRGGYTF. This chain joins TRBV6-1 and TRBJ1-2, with TRBD1 matching over 10 bases. This CDR3 spans 17 amino acids. The germline V gene encodes CDR1 MNHNS and CDR2 SASEGT. With 5 bases clipped from V and 7 bases from J, the junction kept 16 bases outside the gene matches.